This TCR beta chain was recorded in a study of identical twins. Study-wide results and caveats: Carriage of fewer insertions was seen in abundant cord blood beta clonotypes, whereas memory repertoires showed none.

In its sample, this clonotype was seen many times. Its antigen is unknown. TCRdb used MiXCR to reprocess the 5' RACE reads, holding one entry per CDR3 protein. Here the sample spans approximately 250,000 distinct CDR3 sequences, 5% to 7% being singletons. Germline V gene lookup returns CDR1 LGHDT and CDR2 YNNKEL (reference sequence). The CDR3 sequence is 16 residues long. The V end was cut by 0 bases, the J end by 6 bases, with 17 bases between. These data also featured in a second study, about T cells expressing NK-cell markers. Per that paper: Obtained from sorted CD3+CD56+NKG2C+, CD3+CD56+NKG2C- and CD3+CD56-NKG2C+ T cells were the TCR beta repertoires. Dominant NKG2C+ clonotypes made up 1.0-7.0% of CD8+ T cells in a handful of donors.

V gene TRBV3-1 combines with J gene TRBJ1-1, with D possibly matching TRBD1 (6 bases). Source material: CD8+ T cells sorted from blood. The origin of this receptor is a woman between 18 and 30 years old in good health. CDR3 coding DNA: TGTGCCAGCAGCCAAGATTGGAGGGGGACGGGCGCTGAAGCTTTCTTT. Amino acid sequence: CASSQDWRGTGAEAFF. Full variable domain (missing parts from reference TRBV3-1 and TRBJ1-1): DTAVSQTPKYLVTQMGNDKSIKCEQNLGHDTMYWYKQDSKKFLKIMFSYNNKELIINETVPNRFSPKSPDKAHLNLHINSLELGDSAVYFCASSQDWRGTGAEAFFGQGTRLTVV.